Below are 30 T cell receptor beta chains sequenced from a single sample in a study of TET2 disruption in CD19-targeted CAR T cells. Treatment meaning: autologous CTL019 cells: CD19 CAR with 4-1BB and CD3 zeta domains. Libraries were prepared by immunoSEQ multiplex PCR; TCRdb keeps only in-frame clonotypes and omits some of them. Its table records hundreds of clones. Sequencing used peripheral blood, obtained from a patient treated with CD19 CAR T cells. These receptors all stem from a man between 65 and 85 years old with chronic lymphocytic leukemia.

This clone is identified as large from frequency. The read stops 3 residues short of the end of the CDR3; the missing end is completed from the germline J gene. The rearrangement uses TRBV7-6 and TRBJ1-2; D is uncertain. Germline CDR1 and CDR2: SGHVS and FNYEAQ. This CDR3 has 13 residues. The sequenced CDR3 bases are TGTGCCAGCAGCTTAGAGGATAGGGTGGGC. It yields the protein CASSLEDRVG. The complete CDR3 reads CASSLEDRVGYTF.

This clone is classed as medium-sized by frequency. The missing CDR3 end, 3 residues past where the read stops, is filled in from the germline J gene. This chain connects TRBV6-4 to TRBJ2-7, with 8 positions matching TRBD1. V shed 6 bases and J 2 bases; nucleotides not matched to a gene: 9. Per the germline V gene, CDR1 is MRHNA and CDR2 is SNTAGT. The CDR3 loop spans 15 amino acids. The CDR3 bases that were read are TGTGCCAGCAGAATATCGACAGGGGATCCCTACGAG. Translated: CASRISTGDPYE. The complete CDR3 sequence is CASRISTGDPYEQYF.

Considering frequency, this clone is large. CDR3 DNA (partial): TGTGCCAGCAGTGAAGTCTACGCAACGAACACCGGGGAG. Its protein is CASSEVYATNTGE. The entire CDR3 protein reads CASSEVYATNTGELFF. The rearrangement uses TRBV2 and TRBJ2-2; no clear D. The read ends 3 residues shy of where the CDR3 ends; the end is completed using the germline J gene. The CDR3 extends over 16 amino acids. Germline V lookup: CDR1 SNHLY, CDR2 FYNNEI. The V end was cut by 1 base, the J end by 0 bases, with 9 bases between.

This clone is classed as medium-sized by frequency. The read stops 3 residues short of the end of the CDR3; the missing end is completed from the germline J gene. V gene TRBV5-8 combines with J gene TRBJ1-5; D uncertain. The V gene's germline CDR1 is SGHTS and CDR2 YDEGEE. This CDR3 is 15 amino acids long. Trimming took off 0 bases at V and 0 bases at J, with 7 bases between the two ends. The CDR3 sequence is CASSLAGSSNQPQHF. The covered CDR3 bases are TGTGCCAGCAGCTTGGCAGGATCTAGCAATCAGCCC.

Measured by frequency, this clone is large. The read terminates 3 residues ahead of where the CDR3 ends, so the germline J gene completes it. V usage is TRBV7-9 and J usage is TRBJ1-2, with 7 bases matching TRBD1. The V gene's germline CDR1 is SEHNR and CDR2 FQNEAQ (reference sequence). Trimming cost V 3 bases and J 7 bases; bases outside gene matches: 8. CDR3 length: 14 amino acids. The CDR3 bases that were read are TGTGCCAGCAGCTTGGGGACAGTGACGGTTGGC. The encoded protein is CASSLGTVTVG. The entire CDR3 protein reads CASSLGTVTVGYTF.

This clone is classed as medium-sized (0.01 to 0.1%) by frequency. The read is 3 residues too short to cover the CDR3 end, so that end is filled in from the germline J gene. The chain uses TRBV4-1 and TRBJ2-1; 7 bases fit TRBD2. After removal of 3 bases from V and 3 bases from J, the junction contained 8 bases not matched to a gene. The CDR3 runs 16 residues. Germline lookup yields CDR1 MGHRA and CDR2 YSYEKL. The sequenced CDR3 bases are TGCGCCAGCAGCCAGGACCTAGCGGCGATCTACAATGAG. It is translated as CASSQDLAAIYNE. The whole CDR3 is CASSQDLAAIYNEQFF.

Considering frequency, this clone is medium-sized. CDR3 bases read: TGCAGTGCTAGAGTGGCGGGGGACCAAGAGACC. Protein sequence: CSARVAGDQET. The whole CDR3 region reads CSARVAGDQETQYF. The chain recombines TRBV20-1 with TRBJ2-5; 7 nucleotides agree with TRBD2. The read terminates 3 residues ahead of where the CDR3 ends, so the germline J gene completes it. Germline V gene sequence: CDR1 DFQATT, CDR2 SNEGSKA (reference sequence). The CDR3 is made up of 14 amino acids. J lost 0 bases, V lost 1 base, and 2 bases had no gene match.

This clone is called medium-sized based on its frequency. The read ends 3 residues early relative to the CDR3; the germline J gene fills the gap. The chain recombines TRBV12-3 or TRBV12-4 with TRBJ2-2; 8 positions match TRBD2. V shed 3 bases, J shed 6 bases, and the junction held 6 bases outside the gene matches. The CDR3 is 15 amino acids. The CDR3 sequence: CASSLGLRGAGELFF. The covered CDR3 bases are TGTGCCAGCAGTTTGGGATTGCGGGGGGCCGGGGAG.

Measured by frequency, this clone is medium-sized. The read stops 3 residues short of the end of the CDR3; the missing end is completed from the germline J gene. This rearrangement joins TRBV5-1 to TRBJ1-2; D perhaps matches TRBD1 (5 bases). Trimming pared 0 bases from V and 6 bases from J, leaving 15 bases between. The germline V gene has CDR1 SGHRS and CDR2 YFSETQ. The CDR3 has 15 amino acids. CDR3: CASSLEGREVDGYTF. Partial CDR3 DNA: TGCGCCAGCAGCTTGGAGGGCAGGGAGGTGGATGGC. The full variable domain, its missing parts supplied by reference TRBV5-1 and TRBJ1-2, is KAGVTQTPRYLIKTRGQQVTLSCSPISGHRSVSWYQQTPGQGLQFLFEYFSETQRNKGNFPGRFSGRQFSNSRSEMNVSTLELGDSALYLCASSLEGREVDGYTFGSGTRLTVV.

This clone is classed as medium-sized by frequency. The CDR3 DNA, read in part, is TGTGCCAGCAGCCAATCACAGGGTACCTATCGGGGC. Its translation is CASSQSQGTYRG. The entire CDR3 is CASSQSQGTYRGYTF. J is TRBJ1-2 and V is TRBV28; TRBD1 might be the D (6 bases). The read falls 3 residues short of the CDR3 end, and the missing part is taken from the germline J gene. The CDR3 runs 15 residues. CDR1 and CDR2 (germline): MDHEN, SYDVKM.

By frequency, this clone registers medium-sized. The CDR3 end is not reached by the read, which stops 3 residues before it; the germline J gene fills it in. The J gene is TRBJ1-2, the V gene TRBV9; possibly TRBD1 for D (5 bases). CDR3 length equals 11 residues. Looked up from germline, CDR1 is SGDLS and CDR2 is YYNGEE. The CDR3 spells CASEGLRGYTF. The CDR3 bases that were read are TGTGCCAGCGAGGGACTGAGAGGC.

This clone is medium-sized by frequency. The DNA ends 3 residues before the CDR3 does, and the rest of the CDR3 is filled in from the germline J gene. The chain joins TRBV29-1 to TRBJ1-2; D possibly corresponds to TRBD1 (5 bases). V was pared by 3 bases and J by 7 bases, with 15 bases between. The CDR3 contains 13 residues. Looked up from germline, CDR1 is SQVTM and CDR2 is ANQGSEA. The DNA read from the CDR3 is TGCAGCGTTGACGACGAGAGGGGCGGTGGC. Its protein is CSVDDERGGG. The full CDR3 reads CSVDDERGGGYTF.

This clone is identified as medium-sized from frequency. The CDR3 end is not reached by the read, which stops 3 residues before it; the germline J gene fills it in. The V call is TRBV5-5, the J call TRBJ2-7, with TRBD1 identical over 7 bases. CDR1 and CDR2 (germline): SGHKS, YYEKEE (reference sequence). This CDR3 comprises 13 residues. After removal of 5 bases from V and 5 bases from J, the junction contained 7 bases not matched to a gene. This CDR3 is CASRKDRAHEQYF. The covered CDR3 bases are TGTGCCAGCAGAAAAGACAGGGCACACGAG.

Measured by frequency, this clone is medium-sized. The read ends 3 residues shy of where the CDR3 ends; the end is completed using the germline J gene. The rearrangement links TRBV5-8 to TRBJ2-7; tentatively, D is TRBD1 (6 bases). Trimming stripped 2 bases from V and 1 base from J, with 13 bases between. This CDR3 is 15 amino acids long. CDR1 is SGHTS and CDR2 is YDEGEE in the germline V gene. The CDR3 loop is CASSFLPGQSYEQYF. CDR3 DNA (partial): TGTGCCAGCAGCTTCCTCCCGGGACAATCCTACGAG.

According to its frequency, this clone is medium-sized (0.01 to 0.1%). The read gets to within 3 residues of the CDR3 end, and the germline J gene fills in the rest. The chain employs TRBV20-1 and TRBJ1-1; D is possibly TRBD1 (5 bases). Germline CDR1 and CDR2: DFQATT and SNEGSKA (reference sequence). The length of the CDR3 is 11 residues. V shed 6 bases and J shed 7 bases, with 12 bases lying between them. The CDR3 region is CSARQQVEAFF. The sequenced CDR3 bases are TGCAGTGCCAGACAACAGGTTGAA.

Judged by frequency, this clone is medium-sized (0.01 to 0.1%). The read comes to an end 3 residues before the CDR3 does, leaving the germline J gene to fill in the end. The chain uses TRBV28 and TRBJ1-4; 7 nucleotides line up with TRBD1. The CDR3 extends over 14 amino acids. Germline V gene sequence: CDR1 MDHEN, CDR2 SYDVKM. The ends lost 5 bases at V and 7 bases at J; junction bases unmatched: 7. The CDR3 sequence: CASSETGPREKLFF. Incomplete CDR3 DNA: TGTGCCAGCAGTGAGACAGGGCCCCGTGAAAAA.

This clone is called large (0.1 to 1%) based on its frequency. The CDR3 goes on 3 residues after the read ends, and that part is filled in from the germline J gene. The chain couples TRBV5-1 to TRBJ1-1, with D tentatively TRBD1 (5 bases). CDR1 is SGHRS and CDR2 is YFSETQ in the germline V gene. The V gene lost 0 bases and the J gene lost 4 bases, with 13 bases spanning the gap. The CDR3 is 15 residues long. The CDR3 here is CASSLGRGGSTEAFF. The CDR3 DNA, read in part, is TGCGCCAGCAGCTTGGGGAGGGGAGGGAGCACTGAA.

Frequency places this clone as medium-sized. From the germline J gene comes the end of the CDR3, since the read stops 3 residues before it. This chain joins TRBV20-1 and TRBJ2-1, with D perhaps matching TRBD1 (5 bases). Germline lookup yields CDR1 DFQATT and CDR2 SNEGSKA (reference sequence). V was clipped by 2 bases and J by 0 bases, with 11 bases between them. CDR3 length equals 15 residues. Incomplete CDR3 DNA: TGCAGTGCTAGACCCGGACAAAGCTCCTACAATGAG. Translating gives CSARPGQSSYNE. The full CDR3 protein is CSARPGQSSYNEQFF.

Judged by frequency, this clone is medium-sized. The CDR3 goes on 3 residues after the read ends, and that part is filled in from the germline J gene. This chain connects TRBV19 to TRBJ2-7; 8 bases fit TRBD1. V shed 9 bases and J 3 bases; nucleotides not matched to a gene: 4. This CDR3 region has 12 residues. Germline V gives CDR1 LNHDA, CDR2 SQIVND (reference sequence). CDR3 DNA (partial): TGTGCCAGCGGACAGGGTATCTACGAG. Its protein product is CASGQGIYE. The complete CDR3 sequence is CASGQGIYEQYF.

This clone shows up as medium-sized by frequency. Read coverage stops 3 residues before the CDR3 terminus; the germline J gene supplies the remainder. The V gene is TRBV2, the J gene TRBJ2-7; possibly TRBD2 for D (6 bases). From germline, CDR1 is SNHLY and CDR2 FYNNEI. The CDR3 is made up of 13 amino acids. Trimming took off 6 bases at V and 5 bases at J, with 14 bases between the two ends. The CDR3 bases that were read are TGTGCCAGCAGACACCGGAGGGTCCACGAG. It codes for CASRHRRVHE. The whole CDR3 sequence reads CASRHRRVHEQYF.

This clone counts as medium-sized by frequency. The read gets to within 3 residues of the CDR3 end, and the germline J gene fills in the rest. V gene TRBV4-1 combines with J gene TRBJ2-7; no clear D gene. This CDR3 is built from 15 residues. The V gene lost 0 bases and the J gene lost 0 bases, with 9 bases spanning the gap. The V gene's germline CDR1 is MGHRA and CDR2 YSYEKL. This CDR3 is CASSQEGSYSYEQYF. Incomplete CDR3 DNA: TGCGCCAGCAGCCAAGAAGGGTCCTACTCCTACGAG.

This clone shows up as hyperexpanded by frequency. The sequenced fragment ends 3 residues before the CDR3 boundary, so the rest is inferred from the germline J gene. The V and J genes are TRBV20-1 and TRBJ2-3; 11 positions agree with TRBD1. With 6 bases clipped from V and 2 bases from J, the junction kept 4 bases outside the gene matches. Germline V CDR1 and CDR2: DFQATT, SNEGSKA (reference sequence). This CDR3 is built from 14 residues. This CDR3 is CSARDRGDTDTQYF. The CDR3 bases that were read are TGCAGTGCGAGGGACAGGGGGGACACAGATACG.

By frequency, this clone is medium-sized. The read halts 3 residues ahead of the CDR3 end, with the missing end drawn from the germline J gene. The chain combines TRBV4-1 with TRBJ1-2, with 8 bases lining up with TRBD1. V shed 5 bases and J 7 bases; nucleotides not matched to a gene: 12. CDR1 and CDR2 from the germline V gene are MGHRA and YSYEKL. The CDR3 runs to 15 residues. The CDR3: CASSKKSGRGLGYTF. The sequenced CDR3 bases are TGCGCCAGCAGCAAAAAAAGCGGCAGGGGGCTTGGC.

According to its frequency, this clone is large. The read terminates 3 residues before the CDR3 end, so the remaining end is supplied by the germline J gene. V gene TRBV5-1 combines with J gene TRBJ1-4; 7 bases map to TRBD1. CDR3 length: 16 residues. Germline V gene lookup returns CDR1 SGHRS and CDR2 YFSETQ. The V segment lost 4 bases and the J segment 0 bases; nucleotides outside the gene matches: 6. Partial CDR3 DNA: TGCGCCAGCAGCCCCGGGACAGTTGCAACTAATGAAAAA. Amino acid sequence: CASSPGTVATNEK. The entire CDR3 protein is CASSPGTVATNEKLFF.

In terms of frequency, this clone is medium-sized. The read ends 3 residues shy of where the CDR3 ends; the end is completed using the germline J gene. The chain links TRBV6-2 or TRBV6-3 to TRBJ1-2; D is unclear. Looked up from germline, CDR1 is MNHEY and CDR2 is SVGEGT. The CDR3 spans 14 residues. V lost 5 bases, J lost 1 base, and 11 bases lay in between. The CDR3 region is CASSGAIGNYGYTF. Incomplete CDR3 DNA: TGTGCCAGCAGTGGAGCGATCGGTAACTATGGC.

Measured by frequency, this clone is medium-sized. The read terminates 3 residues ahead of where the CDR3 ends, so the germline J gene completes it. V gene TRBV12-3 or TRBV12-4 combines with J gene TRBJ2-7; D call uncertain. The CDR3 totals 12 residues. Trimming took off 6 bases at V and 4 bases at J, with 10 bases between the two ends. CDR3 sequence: CASSLDLYEQYF. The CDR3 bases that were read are TGTGCCAGCAGCCTCGATCTATACGAG.

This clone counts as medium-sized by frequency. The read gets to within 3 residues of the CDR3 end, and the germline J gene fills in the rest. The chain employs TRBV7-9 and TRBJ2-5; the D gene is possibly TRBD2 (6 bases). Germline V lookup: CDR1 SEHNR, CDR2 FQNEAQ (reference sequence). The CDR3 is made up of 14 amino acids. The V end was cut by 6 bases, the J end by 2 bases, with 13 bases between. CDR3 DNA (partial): TGTGCCAGCAGACCGGGACTGGTACAAGAGACC. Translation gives CASRPGLVQET. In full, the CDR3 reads CASRPGLVQETQYF.

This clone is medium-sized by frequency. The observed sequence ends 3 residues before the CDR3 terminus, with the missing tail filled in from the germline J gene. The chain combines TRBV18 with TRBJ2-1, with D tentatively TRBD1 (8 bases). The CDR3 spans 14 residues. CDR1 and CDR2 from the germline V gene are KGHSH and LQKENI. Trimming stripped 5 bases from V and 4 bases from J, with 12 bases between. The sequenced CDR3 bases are TGTGCCAGCTCAGTACAGGGGGGGTACAATGAG. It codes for CASSVQGGYNE. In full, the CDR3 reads CASSVQGGYNEQFF.

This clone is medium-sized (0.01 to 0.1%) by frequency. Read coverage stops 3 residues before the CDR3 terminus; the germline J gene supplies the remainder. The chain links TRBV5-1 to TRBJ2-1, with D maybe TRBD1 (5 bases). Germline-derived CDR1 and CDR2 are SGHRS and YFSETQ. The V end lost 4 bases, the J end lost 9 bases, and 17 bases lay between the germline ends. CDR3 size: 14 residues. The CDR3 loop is CASSRGQAAGEQFF. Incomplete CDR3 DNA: TGCGCCAGCAGCCGAGGACAAGCCGCAGGTGAG.

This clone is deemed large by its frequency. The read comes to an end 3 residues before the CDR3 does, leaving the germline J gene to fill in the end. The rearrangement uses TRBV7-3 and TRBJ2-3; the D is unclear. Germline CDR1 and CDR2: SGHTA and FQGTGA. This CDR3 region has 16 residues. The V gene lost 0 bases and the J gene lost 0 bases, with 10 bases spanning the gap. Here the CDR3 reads CASSLTGQISTDTQYF. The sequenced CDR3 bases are TGTGCCAGCAGCTTAACGGGCCAGATTAGCACAGATACG.